This entry features one TCR beta chain sequence. Its antigen remains unidentified. This entry belongs to a study of OX40 agonist ivuxolimab in advanced cancers. As for the study in general: Antecedent anti-PD-1, anti-PD-L1 or anti-CTLA-4 therapy was permissible, with under 50% having received some.

Whole-study results and caveats: At 0.1-3.0 mg/kg, partial responders had clonal expansion among the lowest observed. Certain nonresponders likewise exhibited a low normalized T-cell clonal expansion. On average, a greater number of expanded clones characterised CD8+ T cells relative to CD4+.

The V gene's germline CDR1 is MDHEN and CDR2 SYDVKM. This CDR3 has 15 amino acids. V was trimmed by 2 bases and J by 4 bases, leaving 15 bases between them. Some clones are missing from TCRdb's copy, which holds only in-frame ones; the method was immunoSEQ multiplex PCR. Altogether around 79,000 clones are present, roughly 90% being singletons, with the ten largest covering 2.3%. The chain uses TRBV28 and TRBJ2-7, with D possibly TRBD1 on 6 matching bases. Material: CD4+ or CD8+ T cells sorted from blood, obtained in a trial of the OX40 agonist ivuxolimab. This clonotype was obtained from an adult with an advanced solid tumor such as melanoma, head and neck, liver or kidney cancer. The DNA of the CDR3 is TGTGCCAGCAGTTTAGCAGAGGGGGTACGATACGAGCAGTACTTC. This sequence encodes CASSLAEGVRYEQYF.